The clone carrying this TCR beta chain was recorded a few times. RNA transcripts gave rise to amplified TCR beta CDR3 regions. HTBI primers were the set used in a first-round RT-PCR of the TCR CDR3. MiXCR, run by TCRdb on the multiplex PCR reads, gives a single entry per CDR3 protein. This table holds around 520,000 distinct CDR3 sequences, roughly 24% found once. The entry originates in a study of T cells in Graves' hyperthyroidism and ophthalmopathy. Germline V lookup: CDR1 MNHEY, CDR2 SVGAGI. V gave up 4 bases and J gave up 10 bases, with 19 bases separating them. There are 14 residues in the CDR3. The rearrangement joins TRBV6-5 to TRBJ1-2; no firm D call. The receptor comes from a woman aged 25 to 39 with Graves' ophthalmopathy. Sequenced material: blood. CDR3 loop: CASSSNKAARDYTF. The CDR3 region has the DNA TGTGCCAGCAGTTCTAATAAGGCGGCTCGGGACTACACCTTC.